This T cell receptor beta chain appears in the sequencing data of a study of shared clonotypes between healthy human individuals. Study-level results: Larger estimated richness was generally seen in naive subsets than in memory subsets. The sampled material consisted only of blood, and tissue repertoires are likely to differ. Clonotype sharing among the donors was expected to vary with sequencing depth.

Deep-level running was used for the assay. Here immunoSEQ multiplex PCR was the method, and the copy in TCRdb shows in-frame clones only, minus some. This sample carries more than 400,000 clones, approximately 95% of them seen once, and the ten largest clones take under 0.065%. On this clone itself: Its specificity is unknown.

This clonotype was sampled from a woman aged 25 to 39 in good health. Sample: naive CD4+ T cells sorted from blood. Documented subset: CD45RA+ positively selected.

The CDR3 is CASSNSGNIFEQYF. CDR3 nucleotides: TGCGCCAGCAGCAATAGCGGGAACATTTTCGAGCAGTACTTC. The chain has TRBV4-1 and TRBJ2-7; 8 positions agree with TRBD2. This CDR3 has 14 residues. Germline trimming cut 5 bases from V and 6 bases from J; bases unmatched to any gene: 9. Germline-derived CDR1 and CDR2 are MGHRA and YSYEKL.